The sequence of this T cell receptor (beta chain) was determined in a study of blood T cell repertoires in COVID-19. Overall study: Samples representing acute and convalescent COVID-19 were sourced from the United States, Italy and Spain. Nucleic acid was either cDNA or gDNA, and it came from T cells, B-cell-depleted T cells, or PBMCs.

Germline V gives CDR1 LNHDA, CDR2 SQIVND (reference sequence). The V end was cut by 3 bases, the J end by 7 bases, with 19 bases between. The CDR3 runs to 16 residues. Some clones are missing from TCRdb's copy, which holds only in-frame ones; the method was immunoSEQ multiplex PCR. This repertoire shows around 200,000 clones, roughly four fifths found once; its top ten account for 12%. This sequence joins TRBV19 and TRBJ1-5; perhaps TRBD1 as D (6 bases). This receptor was identified in a woman aged 50 to 60 with acute or convalescent COVID-19. Sequences were obtained from peripheral blood. The CDR3 loop reads CASSMPSGGARQPQHF. In DNA, the CDR3 is TGTGCCAGTAGTATGCCCTCGGGGGGGGCGCGGCAGCCCCAGCATTTT.